This T cell receptor (beta chain) was identified during a study of blood T cell repertoires in COVID-19. Across the whole study: The United States, Italy and Spain supplied acute and convalescent COVID-19 samples. PBMCs, B-cell-depleted T cells, or T cells were the source of the cDNA or gDNA that made up the material.

Per the authors' pipeline: Counts of nucleated cells, estimated from reference gene primer amplification, were obtained. Using immunoSEQ multiplex PCR, the repertoire was profiled, and TCRdb retains in-frame clones only, with some absent. The DNA was the basis for D and trimming; V, J and clone size are from that table. The sample yields about 98,000 clones, about 85% seen once. J gave up 5 bases and V 1 base, and 7 bases lay outside the gene matches. This CDR3 comprises 16 residues. Germline-derived CDR1 and CDR2 are MGHRA and YSYEKL. The sequenced sample was peripheral blood. This chain links TRBV4-1 with TRBJ1-4; 7 nucleotides align to TRBD1. The receptor was derived from a man in his 70s with acute or convalescent COVID-19. The DNA of the CDR3 is TGCGCCAGCAGCCAAGGTGGGACAGTCTTAAATGAAAAACTGTTTTTT. Residues: CASSQGGTVLNEKLFF.